This T cell receptor beta chain was recorded in a study of T cells in Graves' hyperthyroidism and ophthalmopathy. Study-level results: Before onset, ophthalmopathy was predicted by the model a median roughly 6.8 months earlier.

This CDR3 is 13 amino acids long. Per the germline V gene, CDR1 is PRHDT and CDR2 is FYEKMQ (reference sequence). Between the trimmed V and J ends, which lost 3 bases and 8 bases, there was a span of 11 bases. This clonotype turned up a few times. Its antigen is not known. It was RNA transcripts that yielded the amplified TCR beta CDR3 regions. First-round RT-PCR targeting the TCR CDR3 was performed with the HTBI primer set. One entry per CDR3 protein results from TCRdb running MiXCR on the multiplex PCR reads. The sample records about 500,000 distinct CDR3 sequences, 15% to 20% being singletons. The chain links TRBV13 to TRBJ2-1; TRBD2 is a possible D gene (5 bases). The clonotype originates from a woman in her 30s with Graves' ophthalmopathy. Source material: blood. CDR3 nucleotides: TGTGCCAGCAGCTTCGAGGGTACGCATGAGCAGTTCTTC. This encodes CASSFEGTHEQFF.